The 11 T cell receptor beta chains given below trace back to one sample, sequenced in a study of shared clonotypes between healthy human individuals. TCRdb's table, derived via immunoSEQ multiplex PCR, lists solely in-frame clones and lacks some. The table has approximately 640,000 clones, around 72% seen once. The sample consisted of memory CD4+ T cells sorted from blood. Subset given: CD45RA-negative fraction. The source is a woman aged 25-40 years in good health.

The rearrangement links TRBV2 to TRBJ2-5; TRBD2 matches 10 bases. The CDR3 has 14 amino acids. Trimming cost V 5 bases and J 3 bases; bases outside gene matches: 3. Germline V CDR1 and CDR2: SNHLY, FYNNEI. CDR3 DNA: TGTGCCAGCAGTATAGCGGGAGGAGAAGAGACCCAGTACTTC. Encoded protein: CASSIAGGEETQYF.

Notes on this clone: The sample has other DNA sequences that encode this CDR3 too. The chain has TRBV7-2 and TRBJ1-1; perhaps TRBD1 as D (5 bases). The CDR3 has 13 amino acids. CDR1 is SGHTA and CDR2 is FQGNSA in the germline V gene. V was pared by 3 bases and J by 3 bases, with 8 bases between. The CDR3 DNA follows: TGTGCCAGCAGCTTGGGGGAGGACACTGAAGCTTTCTTT. It encodes CASSLGEDTEAFF.

The V and J genes are TRBV28 and TRBJ2-3, with a weak D call TRBD2 (5 bases). CDR1 is MDHEN and CDR2 is SYDVKM in the germline V gene. This CDR3 is 15 amino acids long. Deletions cut 2 bases from V and 5 bases from J, with 14 bases between. CDR3 sequence reads: CASSLASGSGDTQYF. Here the CDR3 DNA reads TGTGCCAGCAGTTTAGCATCGGGAAGTGGAGATACGCAGTATTTT.

This rearrangement joins TRBV6-1 to TRBJ1-3, with D possibly being TRBD1 (5 bases). This CDR3 contains 15 residues. V was clipped by 3 bases and J by 3 bases, with 12 bases between them. Germline V CDR1 and CDR2: MNHNS, SASEGT. The CDR3 coding sequence is TGTGCCAGCAGTGACGACAGTTTCTTTGGAAACACCATATATTTT. This encodes CASSDDSFFGNTIYF.

There are a few counts of this clone. The chain employs TRBV5-1 and TRBJ2-1; 8 nucleotides line up with TRBD2. J was trimmed by 4 bases and V by 6 bases; bases with no gene match: 6. This CDR3 has 14 amino acids. Germline V gene sequence: CDR1 SGHRS, CDR2 YFSETQ. CDR3 DNA sequence: TGCGCCAGCAAGTCGCGGGAGGAATACAATGAGCAGTTCTTC. Translated, it gives CASKSREEYNEQFF.

This clone was seen a handful of times. V usage is TRBV18 and J usage is TRBJ1-4; D not resolved. V was trimmed by 2 bases and J by 7 bases, leaving 14 bases between them. The CDR3 covers 15 residues. Looked up from germline, CDR1 is KGHSH and CDR2 is LQKENI. CDR3 bases: TGTGCCAGCTCACCAAGAAGTGGGCGCGTTGAAAAACTGTTTTTT. Translating it yields CASSPRSGRVEKLFF.

In its sample, this clone was seen once. This chain connects TRBV5-1 to TRBJ1-4; 7 bases match TRBD1. The CDR3 extends over 16 amino acids. The V gene's germline CDR1 is SGHRS and CDR2 YFSETQ. Trimming removed 3 bases from V and 3 bases from J; junction bases left unmatched: 8. The CDR3 region has the DNA TGCGCCAGCAGCTACTACCGACAGGGCTCTAATGAAAAACTGTTTTTT. Protein: CASSYYRQGSNEKLFF.

This clone was recorded only once. The rearrangement joins TRBV28 to TRBJ2-5; D gene ambiguous. There are 15 residues in the CDR3. From germline, CDR1 is MDHEN and CDR2 SYDVKM. The ends were cut back, 5 bases at V and 2 bases at J, with 15 bases in the middle. CDR3 in amino acids: CASSTFGLKQETQYF. CDR3 sequence (DNA): TGTGCCAGCAGTACGTTTGGCTTAAAACAAGAGACCCAGTACTTC.

At least ten counts were recorded for this clone. This rearrangement joins TRBV9 to TRBJ1-2, with 8 positions matching TRBD1. This CDR3 comprises 14 residues. The junction had 2 bases not matched to a gene; V was cut back by 3 bases and J by 1 base. Looked up from germline, CDR1 is SGDLS and CDR2 is YYNGEE. CDR3: CASSEGQGNYGYTF. The CDR3 nucleotides are TGTGCCAGCAGCGAAGGACAGGGTAACTATGGCTACACCTTC.

This clone turned up a few times. The rearrangement uses TRBV6-5 and TRBJ1-3; 8 nucleotides match TRBD1. The CDR3 runs to 15 residues. The ends lost 5 bases at V and 0 bases at J; junction bases unmatched: 3. Germline-derived CDR1 and CDR2 are MNHEY and SVGAGI. The CDR3 DNA follows: TGTGCCAGCAGTAGGACAGGGAGCTCTGGAAACACCATATATTTT. This codes for CASSRTGSSGNTIYF.

The sample holds many counts of this clone. The V call is TRBV23-1, the J call TRBJ2-3; D is ambiguous. TRBV23-1 is placed among ORFs of uncertain function. V dropped 3 bases and J dropped 6 bases, with 16 bases sitting between them. This CDR3 is built from 15 residues. The chain's CDR3 is CASSHGTGGADTQYF. Written as DNA, the CDR3 is TGCGCCAGCAGTCATGGAACGGGTGGAGCGGATACGCAGTATTTT.